These T cell receptor beta chains were read from a single sample in a study of T cell responses to AZD1222 COVID-19 vaccine. Sequenced by immunoSEQ multiplex PCR; TCRdb stores in-frame clones only, minus some. This table has some 110,000 clones, 88% appearing once. The sample consisted of peripheral blood, taken on day 0 of AZD1222 vaccination. These receptors originate from an adult in good health. CDR3s leave out the opening cysteine and the closing phenylalanine or tryptophan. A row's size may be missing; if present it is once, few, many or a size class.

CDR3 protein: ASSQDPGPLNEQF; clone size: .; J gene: TRBJ2-1; V gene: TRBV3-1/TRBV3-2
CDR3 protein: ASSPSDNNSPLH; clone size: .; J gene: TRBJ1-6; V gene: TRBV18
CDR3 protein: ACGGLNSGNTIY; clone size: once; J gene: TRBJ1-3; V gene: TRBV30
CDR3 protein: ASSQVRADETQY; clone size: .; J gene: TRBJ2-5; V gene: TRBV3-1/TRBV3-2
CDR3 protein: ASSRLPGGSNTEAF; clone size: .; J gene: TRBJ1-1; V gene: TRBV19
CDR3 protein: ASSPRAAGAGEAF; clone size: once; J gene: TRBJ1-1; V gene: TRBV9
CDR3 protein: ASSFSTGWQF; clone size: .; J gene: TRBJ2-1; V gene: TRBV11-3
CDR3 protein: ASRDQGADYGYT; clone size: .; J gene: TRBJ1-2; V gene: TRBV19
CDR3 protein: ASSLELFYGYT; clone size: .; J gene: TRBJ1-2; V gene: TRBV5-6
CDR3 protein: ASSLERNEQF; clone size: .; J gene: TRBJ2-1; V gene: TRBV11-2
CDR3 protein: ATSDLVAGSFNEQF; clone size: .; J gene: TRBJ2-1; V gene: TRBV24-1
CDR3 protein: ASSSFLGATGANVLT; clone size: .; J gene: TRBJ2-6; V gene: TRBV7-3
CDR3 protein: ASSYWGNGYT; clone size: .; J gene: TRBJ1-2; V gene: TRBV6-5
CDR3 protein: ASSQDDSPTEAF; clone size: .; J gene: TRBJ1-1; V gene: TRBV4-3
CDR3 protein: ASTGLDYYGYT; clone size: .; J gene: TRBJ1-2; V gene: TRBV4-1
CDR3 protein: ASTQHDRVIHGYT; clone size: .; J gene: TRBJ1-2; V gene: TRBV4-1
CDR3 protein: ASRGQGSYEQY; clone size: .; J gene: TRBJ2-7; V gene: TRBV5-6
CDR3 protein: ASRKGTLSGRVAYEQY; clone size: few; J gene: TRBJ2-7; V gene: TRBV2
CDR3 protein: ATTRVYNSPLH; clone size: .; J gene: TRBJ1-6; V gene: TRBV15
CDR3 protein: ASSQDPGALNSPLH; clone size: once; J gene: TRBJ1-6; V gene: TRBV4-3
CDR3 protein: ASSLRSYGYT; clone size: once; J gene: TRBJ1-2; V gene: TRBV19
CDR3 protein: ASSPLGGNTIY; clone size: .; J gene: TRBJ1-3; V gene: TRBV7-8
CDR3 protein: ASGEIAINEKLF; clone size: .; J gene: TRBJ1-4; V gene: TRBV28
CDR3 protein: ASSLARTGAGTGELF; clone size: .; J gene: TRBJ2-2; V gene: TRBV7-8
CDR3 protein: ASSSRVDTEAF; clone size: .; J gene: TRBJ1-1; V gene: TRBV6-5
CDR3 protein: ASSPGLQETQY; clone size: .; J gene: TRBJ2-5; V gene: TRBV7-2
CDR3 protein: ASRGESFGTGELF; clone size: once; J gene: TRBJ2-2; V gene: TRBV6-4
CDR3 protein: ASSRYSGANVLT; clone size: once; J gene: TRBJ2-6; V gene: TRBV19
CDR3 protein: ASSPSRAANEKLF; clone size: .; J gene: TRBJ1-4; V gene: TRBV28
CDR3 protein: ASSPLTGADEKLF; clone size: .; J gene: TRBJ1-4; V gene: TRBV18
CDR3 protein: ASTPTGTSVIWY; clone size: .; J gene: TRBJ2-3; V gene: TRBV3-1/TRBV3-2
CDR3 protein: ASSGGLAGVLSQSPYEQY; clone size: .; J gene: TRBJ2-7; V gene: TRBV5-4
CDR3 protein: ATSKGRANEKLF; clone size: .; J gene: TRBJ1-4; V gene: TRBV15
CDR3 protein: ASRQTTGAYEQY; clone size: .; J gene: TRBJ2-7; V gene: TRBV19
CDR3 protein: ASSQPGHTGELF; clone size: .; J gene: TRBJ2-2; V gene: TRBV4-1
CDR3 protein: ASAGTGDYEQY; clone size: .; J gene: TRBJ2-7; V gene: TRBV10-2
CDR3 protein: ASKVGGQGNYGYT; clone size: .; J gene: TRBJ1-2; V gene: TRBV6-5
CDR3 protein: ASSLIWGDHEQY; clone size: .; J gene: TRBJ2-7; V gene: TRBV5-1
CDR3 protein: AISEYRGSYEQY; clone size: .; J gene: TRBJ2-7; V gene: TRBV10-3